This TCR beta chain came from a study of early T cells in non-severe SARS-CoV-2 infection. This clonotype was seen more than once but under ten times. TCRdb itself ran the 5' RACE reads through MiXCR, one entry per CDR3 protein. Of some 44,000 distinct CDR3 sequences in the sample, about 6% were seen once. Germline V CDR1 and CDR2: KGHSH, LQKENI. The trim removed 4 bases at V and 3 bases at J, leaving 1 base unmatched. The CDR3 totals 13 residues. The rearrangement links TRBV18 to TRBJ1-2; 8 bases map to TRBD1. Material: whole blood, obtained at baseline. This TCR derives from an adult who was a healthcare worker with PCR-confirmed SARS-CoV-2 infection or an uninfected control (not recorded which). CDR3 amino acids: CASSLTGDYGYTF. The CDR3 DNA is TGTGCCAGCTCACTGACAGGGGACTATGGCTACACCTTC.